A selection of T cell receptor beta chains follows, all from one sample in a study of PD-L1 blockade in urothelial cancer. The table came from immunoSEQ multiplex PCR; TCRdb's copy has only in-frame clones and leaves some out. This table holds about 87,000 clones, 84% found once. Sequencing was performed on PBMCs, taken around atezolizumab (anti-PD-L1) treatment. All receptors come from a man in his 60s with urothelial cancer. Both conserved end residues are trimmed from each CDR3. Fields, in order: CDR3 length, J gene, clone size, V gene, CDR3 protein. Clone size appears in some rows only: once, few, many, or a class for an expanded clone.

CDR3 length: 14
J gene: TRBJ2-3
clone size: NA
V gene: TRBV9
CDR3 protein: ASSVLLGGSTDTQY

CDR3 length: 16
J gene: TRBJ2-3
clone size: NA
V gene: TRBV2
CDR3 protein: ASSEALRLAMGSDTQY

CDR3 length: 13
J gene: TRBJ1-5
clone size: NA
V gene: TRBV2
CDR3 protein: ASSERQLSNQPQH

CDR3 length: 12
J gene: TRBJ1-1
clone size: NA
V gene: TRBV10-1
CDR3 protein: ASSESGRETEAF

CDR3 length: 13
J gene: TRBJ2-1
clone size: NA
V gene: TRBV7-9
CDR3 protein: ASSSTIRTVNEQF

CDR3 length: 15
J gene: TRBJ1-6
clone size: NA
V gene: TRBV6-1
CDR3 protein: ASSARSGTGNNSPLH

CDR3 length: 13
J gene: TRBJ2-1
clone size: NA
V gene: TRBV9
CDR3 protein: ASSVAAGRNNEQF

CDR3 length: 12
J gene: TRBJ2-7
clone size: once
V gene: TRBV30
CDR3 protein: AWSAYGGQGEQY

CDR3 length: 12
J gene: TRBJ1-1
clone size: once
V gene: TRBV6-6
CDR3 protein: ASSRGEINTEAF

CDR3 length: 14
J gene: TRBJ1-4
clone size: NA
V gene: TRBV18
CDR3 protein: ASSPPNRATNEKLF

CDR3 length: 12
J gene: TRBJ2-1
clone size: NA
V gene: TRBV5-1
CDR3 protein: ASSQGLAGDEQF

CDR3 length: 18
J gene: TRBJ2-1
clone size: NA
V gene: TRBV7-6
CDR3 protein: ASSLRTNLEREKGYNEQF

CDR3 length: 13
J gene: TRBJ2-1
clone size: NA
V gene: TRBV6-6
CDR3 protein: ASSSGLAGYNEQF

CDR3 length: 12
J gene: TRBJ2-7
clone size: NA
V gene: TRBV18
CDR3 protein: ASSPIDSSYEQC

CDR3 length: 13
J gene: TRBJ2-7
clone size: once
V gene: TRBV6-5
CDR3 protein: ASSYGTGVPYEQY

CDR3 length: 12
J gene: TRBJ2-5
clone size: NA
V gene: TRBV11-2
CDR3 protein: ASSLGSVGKTQY

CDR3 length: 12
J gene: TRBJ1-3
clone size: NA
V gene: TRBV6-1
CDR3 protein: ASRDTYSGNTIY

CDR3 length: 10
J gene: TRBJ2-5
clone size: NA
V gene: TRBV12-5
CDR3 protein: ASAVVGETQY

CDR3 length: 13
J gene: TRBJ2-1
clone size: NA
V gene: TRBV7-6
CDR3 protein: ASSGYPRAHNEQF

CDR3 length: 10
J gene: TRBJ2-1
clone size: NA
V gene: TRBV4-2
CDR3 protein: ASSHASNEQF

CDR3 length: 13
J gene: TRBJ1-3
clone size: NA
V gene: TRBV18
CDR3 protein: ASFYRASSGNTIY

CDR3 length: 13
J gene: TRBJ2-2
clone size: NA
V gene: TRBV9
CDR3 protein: ASSVQTGLTGELF

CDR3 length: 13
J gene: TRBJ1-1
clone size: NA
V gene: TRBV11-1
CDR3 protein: ASSLGQGAYTEAF

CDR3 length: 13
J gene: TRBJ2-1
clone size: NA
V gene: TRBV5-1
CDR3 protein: ASSQVGGYVNEQF

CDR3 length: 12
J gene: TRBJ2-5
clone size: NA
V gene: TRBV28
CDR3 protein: ASSIRTPQETQY

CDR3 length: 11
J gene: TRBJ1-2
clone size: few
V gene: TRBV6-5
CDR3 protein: ASSQDRVYGYT

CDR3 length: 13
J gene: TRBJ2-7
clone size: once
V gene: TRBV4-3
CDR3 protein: ASSLGVVAEYEQY

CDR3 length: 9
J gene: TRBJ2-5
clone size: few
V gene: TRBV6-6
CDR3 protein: ASSPRGTQY

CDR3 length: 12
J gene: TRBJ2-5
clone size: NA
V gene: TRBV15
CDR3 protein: ATSYRQGQETQY

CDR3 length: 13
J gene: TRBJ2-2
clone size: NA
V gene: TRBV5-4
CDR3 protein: ASSAGRENTGELF

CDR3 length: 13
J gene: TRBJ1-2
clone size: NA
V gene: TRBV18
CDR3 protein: ASSGNRDSNYGYT

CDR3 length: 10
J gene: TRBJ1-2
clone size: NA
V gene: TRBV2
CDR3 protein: ASRQGENGYT

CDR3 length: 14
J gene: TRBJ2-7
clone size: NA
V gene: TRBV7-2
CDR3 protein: ASSLVGLAGKNEQY

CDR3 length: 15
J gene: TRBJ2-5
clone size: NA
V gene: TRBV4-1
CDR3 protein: ASSQDATRPYQETQY

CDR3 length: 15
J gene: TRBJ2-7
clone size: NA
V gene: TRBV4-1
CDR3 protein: ASSQGPLGGTSYEQY

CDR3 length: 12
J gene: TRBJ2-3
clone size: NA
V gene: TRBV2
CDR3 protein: ASETGVRGDTQY

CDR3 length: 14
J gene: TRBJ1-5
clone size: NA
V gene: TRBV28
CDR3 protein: ASSPSTGDSNQPQH

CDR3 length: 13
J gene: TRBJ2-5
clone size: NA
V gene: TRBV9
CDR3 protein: ASNQPARGQETQY

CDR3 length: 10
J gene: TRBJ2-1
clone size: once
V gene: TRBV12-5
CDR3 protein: ASGLTYGEQF

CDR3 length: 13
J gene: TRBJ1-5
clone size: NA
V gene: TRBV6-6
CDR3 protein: ASSTQGRGNQPQH

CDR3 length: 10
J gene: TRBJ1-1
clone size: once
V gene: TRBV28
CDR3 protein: ASSPGLVGAF

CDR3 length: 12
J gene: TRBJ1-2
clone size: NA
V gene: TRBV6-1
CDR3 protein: ASTNLQGAYGYT

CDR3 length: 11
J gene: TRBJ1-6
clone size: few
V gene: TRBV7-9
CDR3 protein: ASSLPSNSPLH

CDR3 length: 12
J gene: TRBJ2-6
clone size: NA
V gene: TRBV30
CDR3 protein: ASTGDSGANVLT

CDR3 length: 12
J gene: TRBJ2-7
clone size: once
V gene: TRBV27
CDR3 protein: ASSSGTAPYEQY

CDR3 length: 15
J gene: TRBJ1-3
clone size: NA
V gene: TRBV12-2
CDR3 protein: ASRLRRRQGWTNTIY

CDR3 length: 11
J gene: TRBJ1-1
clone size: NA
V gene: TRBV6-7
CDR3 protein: ASSYCRGAEAF

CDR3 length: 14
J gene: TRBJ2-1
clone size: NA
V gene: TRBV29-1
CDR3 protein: SVDRAGGPLGGEQF

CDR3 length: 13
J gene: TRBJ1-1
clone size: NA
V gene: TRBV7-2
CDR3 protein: ASSSSVGGYAEAF

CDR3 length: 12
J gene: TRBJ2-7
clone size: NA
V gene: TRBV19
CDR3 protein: ASSIDRGPYEQY

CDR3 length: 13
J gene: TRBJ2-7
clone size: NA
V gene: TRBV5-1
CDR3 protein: ASSLDPGRQYEQY

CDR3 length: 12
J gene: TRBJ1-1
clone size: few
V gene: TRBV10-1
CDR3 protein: ASSEDTLNTEAF

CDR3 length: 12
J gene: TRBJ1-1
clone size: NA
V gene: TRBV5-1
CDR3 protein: ASSPSSGNTEAF

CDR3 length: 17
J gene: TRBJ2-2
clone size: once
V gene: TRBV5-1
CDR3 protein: ASSLVLAAGAWDTGELF

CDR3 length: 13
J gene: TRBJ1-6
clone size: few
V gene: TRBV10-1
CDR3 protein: ASSEGTARNSPLH

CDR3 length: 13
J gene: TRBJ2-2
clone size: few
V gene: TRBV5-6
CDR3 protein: ASSLGQGNTGELF

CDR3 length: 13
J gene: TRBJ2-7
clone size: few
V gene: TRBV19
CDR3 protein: ASSISSASSYEQY

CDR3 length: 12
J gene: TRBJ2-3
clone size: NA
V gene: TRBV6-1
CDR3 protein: ATAGGGSTDTQY